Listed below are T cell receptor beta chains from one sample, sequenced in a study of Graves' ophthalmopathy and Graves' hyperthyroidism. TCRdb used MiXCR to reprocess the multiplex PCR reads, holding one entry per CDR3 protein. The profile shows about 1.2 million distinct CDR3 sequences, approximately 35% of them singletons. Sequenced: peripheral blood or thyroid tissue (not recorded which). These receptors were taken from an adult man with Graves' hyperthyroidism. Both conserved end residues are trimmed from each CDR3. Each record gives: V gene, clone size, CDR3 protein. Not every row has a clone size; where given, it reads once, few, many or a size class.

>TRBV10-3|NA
ATPGLSGSNEQY
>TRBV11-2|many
ASSHRASLDGELF
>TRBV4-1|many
ASSQESGGAHRTQY
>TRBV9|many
ASSAGPAYGYT
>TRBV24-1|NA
ATSDRGGQPQH
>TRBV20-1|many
SARSGTSGRSEQY
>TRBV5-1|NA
ASSFPSGGTASYEQY
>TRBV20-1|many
SARDPYEQY
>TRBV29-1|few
SVDWVNTGELF
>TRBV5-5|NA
ASSQDWGTGELF
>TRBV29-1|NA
SGGQGTSSGNTIY
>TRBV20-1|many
SARISGTHLRETQY
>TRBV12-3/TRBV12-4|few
ASSSRPGTGREQY
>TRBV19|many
ASSIGTDVSYEQY
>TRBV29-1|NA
SATAGMLAKNIQY
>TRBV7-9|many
ASSPLYQPQH